The present T cell receptor beta chain was sequenced within a study of read filtering for tumor transcriptome and immune sequencing. In the study overall: Roughly 8 patients were R-ISS I, about 16 were R-ISS II, about seven were R-ISS III. Findings and limits, study-wide: Dropping single-read clonotypes raised IR-seq and RNA-seq shared-clonotype correlation.

This clonotype has a count of ten or more. What it recognizes is unknown. Bone marrow was sampled from every patient at the time of active disease. From roughly 390 ng of RNA, a library with molecular barcoded alpha/delta and beta/gamma adaptors was made. MiXCR was run by TCRdb on the reads, yielding one entry per CDR3 protein. The table lists fewer than 30,000 distinct CDR3 sequences, 22% of them singletons. This receptor was obtained from a donor aged 40 or older with multiple myeloma. Sequencing used a population of CD138-negative cells sorted from bone marrow.

CDR3 nucleotide sequence: TGTGCCAGCAGCGTAGGGACTAGCCAAGAGACCCAGTACTTC. Its protein product is CASSVGTSQETQYF. The rearrangement links TRBV9 to TRBJ2-5, with 7 bases fitting TRBD2. CDR1 and CDR2 from the germline V gene are SGDLS and YYNGEE. This CDR3 has 14 residues. J gave up 1 base and V 0 bases, and 0 bases lay outside the gene matches.